The 13 T cell receptor beta chains below all came from one sample that was sequenced in a study of shared clonotypes between healthy human individuals. Cells designated naive CD8 were CD45RO-negative and were positively selected for CCR7, with terminally differentiated effector memory CD45RA+ cells excluded. Sequencing used immunoSEQ multiplex PCR; TCRdb keeps in-frame clones, though not all of them. Here the sample spans some 2,000,000 clones, roughly 94% being singletons. The sequenced sample was naive CD8+ T cells sorted from blood. These receptors were obtained from a man aged 18 to 35 in good health.

J is TRBJ1-6 and V is TRBV5-1, with D possibly TRBD1 on 6 matching bases. There are 15 residues in the CDR3. The V gene's germline CDR1 is SGHRS and CDR2 YFSETQ. Trimming took off 0 bases at V and 9 bases at J, with 13 bases between the two ends. CDR3 amino acids: CASSLAAGEGSPLHF. The CDR3 DNA sequence: TGCGCCAGCAGCTTGGCAGCAGGGGAAGGTTCACCCCTCCACTTT.

The V call is TRBV27, the J call TRBJ1-2; maybe TRBD1 (5 bases). Trimming took off 5 bases at V and 6 bases at J, with 10 bases between the two ends. From germline, CDR1 is MNHEY and CDR2 SMNVEV (reference sequence). This CDR3 has 12 residues. For the CDR3, the DNA is TGTGCCAGCAGTACCCAGGGCCATGGCTACACCTTC. This gives the protein CASSTQGHGYTF.

The rearrangement uses TRBV6-5 and TRBJ2-7; possibly TRBD1 for D (6 bases). V dropped 6 bases and J dropped 0 bases, with 12 bases sitting between them. CDR1 and CDR2 from the germline V gene are MNHEY and SVGAGI. This CDR3 has 14 residues. CDR3 sequence: CASRPGHNSYEQYF. Written as DNA, the CDR3 is TGTGCCAGCAGGCCGGGACACAACTCCTACGAGCAGTACTTC.

With regard to this clone: This specimen includes other DNA sequences encoding the same CDR3. The V and J genes are TRBV4-1 and TRBJ2-7; perhaps TRBD1 as D (6 bases). Trimming left V 1 base short and J 6 bases short, with 10 bases between. This CDR3 has 13 residues. Germline CDR1 MGHRA, CDR2 YSYEKL. CDR3 loop: CASSQVAGVEQYF. CDR3 coding DNA: TGCGCCAGCAGCCAAGTGGCAGGGGTCGAGCAGTACTTC.

The chain uses TRBV12-5 and TRBJ1-1, with D possibly being TRBD1 (6 bases). The germline CDR1 and CDR2 sequences are LGHNT and FRNRAP. The CDR3 totals 15 residues. Trimming removed 6 bases from V and 1 base from J, with 15 bases in between. The DNA of the CDR3 is TGTGCTAGTGGCTCCCTGGGGGCCGGGAACACTGAAGCTTTCTTT. It codes for CASGSLGAGNTEAFF.

The chain has TRBV11-3 and TRBJ2-7; 7 nucleotides line up with TRBD1. The V gene's germline CDR1 is SGHNT and CDR2 YENEEA. After removal of 5 bases from V and 2 bases from J, the junction contained 6 bases not matched to a gene. This CDR3 region has 14 residues. The CDR3 is CASSPRDRAYEQYF. The CDR3 region has the DNA TGTGCCAGCAGCCCCCGGGACAGAGCCTACGAGCAGTACTTC.

The chain is built from TRBV5-1 and TRBJ2-1, with a possible D match to TRBD1 (6 bases). The germline V and J ends were trimmed by 3 bases and 2 bases, with 15 bases remaining between them. The V gene's germline CDR1 is SGHRS and CDR2 YFSETQ. The CDR3 is 16 amino acids. The CDR3 coding sequence is TGCGCCAGCAGCTCCGTAGGGGGAGTACCCTACAATGAGCAGTTCTTC. Translation gives CASSSVGGVPYNEQFF.

The CDR3 coding sequence is TGTGCCAGCAGCCACCCAGGGGGCTCGAACACCGGGGAGCTGTTTTTT. Translated: CASSHPGGSNTGELFF. The chain has TRBV7-9 and TRBJ2-2, with 8 bases matching TRBD1. The CDR3 has 16 residues. V dropped 5 bases and J dropped 0; count of bases not matched to a gene: 5. The V gene's germline CDR1 is SEHNR and CDR2 FQNEAQ (reference sequence).

This clone is a singleton in its sample. The chain carries TRBV5-1 and TRBJ1-5, with a possible D match to TRBD1 (5 bases). The CDR3 loop spans 16 amino acids. Trimming removed 3 bases at V and 4 bases at J, with 17 bases between. CDR1 and CDR2 from the germline V gene are SGHRS and YFSETQ. The CDR3: CASSSENQGENQPQHF. In nucleotides, the CDR3 is TGCGCCAGCAGCTCGGAGAACCAGGGTGAGAATCAGCCCCAGCATTTT.

The chain links TRBV27 to TRBJ1-2; a possible D gene is TRBD1 (6 bases). The germline CDR1 and CDR2 sequences are MNHEY and SMNVEV (reference sequence). Trimming took off 2 bases at V and 4 bases at J, with 11 bases between the two ends. This CDR3 comprises 14 residues. Here the CDR3 reads CASSLDRFGYGYTF. CDR3 DNA: TGTGCCAGCAGTTTAGACAGGTTCGGCTATGGCTACACCTTC.

The V gene is TRBV4-3, the J gene TRBJ1-2, with 9 bases fitting TRBD1. With 2 bases clipped from V and 8 bases from J, the junction kept 9 bases outside the gene matches. The CDR3 has 15 amino acids. Germline loops: CDR1 LGHNA, CDR2 YSLEER. CDR3 loop: CASSQFGQGLMGYTF. CDR3 nucleotide sequence: TGCGCCAGCAGCCAATTTGGACAGGGGCTAATGGGCTACACCTTC.

The rearrangement uses TRBV7-2 and TRBJ2-7; unclear D gene. The CDR3 is 13 residues long. V dropped 5 bases and J dropped 4 bases, with 12 bases sitting between them. Germline V lookup: CDR1 SGHTA, CDR2 FQGNSA. The CDR3 DNA reads as TGTGCCAGCAGCGCCAGAGTATTATACGAGCAGTACTTC. Translated, it gives CASSARVLYEQYF.

The chain employs TRBV7-8 and TRBJ1-4; D unresolved. This CDR3 comprises 15 residues. Deletions cut 4 bases from V and 7 bases from J, with 16 bases between. Germline V gene lookup returns CDR1 SGHVS and CDR2 FQNEAQ. The CDR3 sequence: CASSWRSGRGEKLFF. CDR3 bases: TGTGCCAGCAGCTGGCGTTCGGGGAGAGGTGAAAAACTGTTTTTT.